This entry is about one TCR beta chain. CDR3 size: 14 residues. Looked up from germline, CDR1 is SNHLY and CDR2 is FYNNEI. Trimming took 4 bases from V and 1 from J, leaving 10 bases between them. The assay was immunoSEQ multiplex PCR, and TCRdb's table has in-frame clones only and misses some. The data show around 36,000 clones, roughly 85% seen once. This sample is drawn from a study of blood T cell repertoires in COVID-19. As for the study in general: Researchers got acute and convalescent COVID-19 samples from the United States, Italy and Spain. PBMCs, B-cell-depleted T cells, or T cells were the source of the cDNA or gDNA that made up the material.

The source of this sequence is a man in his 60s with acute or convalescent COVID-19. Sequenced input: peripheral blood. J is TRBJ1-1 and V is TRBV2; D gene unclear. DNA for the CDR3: TGTGCCAGCAGTGTTTTGGCAGAGAACACTGAAGCTTTCTTT. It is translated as CASSVLAENTEAFF.